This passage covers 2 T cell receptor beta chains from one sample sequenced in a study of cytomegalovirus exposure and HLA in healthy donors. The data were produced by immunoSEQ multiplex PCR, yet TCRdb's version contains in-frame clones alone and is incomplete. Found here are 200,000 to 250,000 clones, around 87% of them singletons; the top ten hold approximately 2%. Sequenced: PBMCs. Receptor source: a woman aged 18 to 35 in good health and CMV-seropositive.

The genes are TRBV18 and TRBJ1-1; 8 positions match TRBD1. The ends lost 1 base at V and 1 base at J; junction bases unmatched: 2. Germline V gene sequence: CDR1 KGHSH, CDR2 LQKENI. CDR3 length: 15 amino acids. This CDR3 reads CASSPQQGENTEAFF. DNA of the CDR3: TGTGCCAGCTCACCACAACAGGGGGAGAACACTGAAGCTTTCTTT. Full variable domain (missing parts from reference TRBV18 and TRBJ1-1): NAGVMQNPRHLVRRRGQEARLRCSPMKGHSHVYWYRQLPEEGLKFMVYLQKENIIDESGMPKERFSAEFPKEGPSILRIQQVVRGDSAAYFCASSPQQGENTEAFFGQGTRLTVV.

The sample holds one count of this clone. The CDR3 coding sequence is TGTGCCATACGATCCGAACTCCCGGGACAGGGGAGCGACGAGCAGTACTTC. It translates to CAIRSELPGQGSDEQYF. The chain has TRBV27 and TRBJ2-7; 10 bases are a match to TRBD1. With V trimmed by 10 bases and J by 5 bases, 20 bases remained unmatched. Germline-derived CDR1 and CDR2 are MNHEY and SMNVEV (reference sequence). This CDR3 contains 17 residues.